This note documents a single T cell receptor beta chain sequence. Its antigen target is currently unknown. Per-nucleotide qualities are absent, and no much larger clonotype sits a single base away. Reading the label with the study, this specimen's time point is: baseline before first vaccination. Vaccinee samples came from UK trials COV001 and COV002, including a single-blind randomized controlled phase 2/3 trial of AZD1222 (ChAdOx1 nCoV-19) in healthy adults. Trial participant PBMC samples were collected at day 0 and day 28 after the second dose for TCRbeta chain sequencing. These data originate in a study of T cell responses to AZD1222 COVID-19 vaccine (dated by TCRdb to the early 2020s). Some background on the complete study: AZD1222 recipients with second doses at about 4 weeks or about 12 weeks were pooled, because spike-specific TCR depth and breadth did not differ between schedules. TCR sequencing covered some 250 trial participants: some 210 given two doses of AZD1222 and 26 given two doses of MenACWY control vaccine. Trial participants were enrolled by age into subgroups of 18-55, 56-69 and 70-plus years, and around 150, 29 and 61 TCR-sequenced participants, respectively, were included in these subgroups.

According to the germline V gene (reference sequence), CDR1 reads PRHDT and CDR2 reads FYEKMQ. Relative to germline, V is missing 5 bases and J is missing 5 bases, with 3 bases of the junction outside any gene match. The CDR3 holds 13 amino acids from the cysteine to the phenylalanine. Only CDR3 DNA is held: 39 bases, read in frame from base 1. The CDR3 regions of human TCRbeta chains were analyzed by immunosequencing. The original pipeline was this. TCRs in the repertoires were compared against a reference library of SARS-CoV-2-specific TCRs that had been generated with the MIRA antigen-specificity platform. Breadth meant the fraction of unique TCRs that were SARS-CoV-2-associated, whereas depth meant the fraction of total T cells that were SARS-CoV-2-associated. Each spike-specific TCR was assigned to its reactive spike region and to a CD4 or CD8 class using the MIRA data. Log10-transformed breadth and depth values were compared by one-way ANOVA with Sidak's multiple comparisons tests. TCRdb took this table from immuneACCESS and kept in-frame rearrangements with V and J called. Such tables lack part of the clones; where checked against another copy, unresolved V genes explain under half of the gap, and the rest is unexplained. V, J and clone size derive from that table, while D and trimming were established from the DNA sequence. Across this sample there are roughly 150,000 clones, with around 91% seen only once. Under 5.5% of the sample lies in the top ten.

The full study reports these points: Spike-specific TCR breadth and depth rose significantly after two AZD1222 doses compared with day 0 and with MenACWY recipients. In the small 56-69-year group, the increase in depth fell short of significance, most likely because of low power. Most participants were white British and females outnumbered males, and the authors suggested that clonal diversity may have been underestimated. Nearly half of unique spike-specific TCRs reportedly recognized epitopes outside regions mutated in the B.1.351 and B.1.1.7 variants. Vaccine-associated CD4 TCRs spanned the whole spike protein, with dominant responses in regions 160-218 and 743-854. Because no samples from the day 14 peak response were available, repertoires could be characterized only after the peak T cell response. Conclusions about previously exposed vaccinees are limited because only five to seven AZD1222 recipients were SARS-CoV-2 seropositive at baseline.

The source material was peripheral blood, sampled on day 0 of AZD1222 vaccination. This receptor chain uses TRBV13 and TRBJ2-7; 10 middle bases align to TRBD1. The clonotype was recovered from an adult in good health. CDR3 loop: CASSLTGGNEQYF. The sequenced DNA: TGTGCCAGCAGCCTGACAGGGGGCAACGAGCAGTACTTC. Supplemented by the reference TRBV13 and TRBJ2-7 proteins around the CDR3, the complete variable domain is AAGVIQSPRHLIKEKRETATLKCYPIPRHDTVYWYQQGPGQDPQFLISFYEKMQSDKGSIPDRFSAQQFSDYHSELNMSSLELGDSALYFCASSLTGGNEQYFGPGTRLTVT.